The 4 T cell receptor beta chains below all came from one sample that was sequenced in a study of blood T cell repertoires in COVID-19 (dated by TCRdb to 2020 to 2021). The library was built by means of the immunoSEQ multiplex PCR assay. Sourced from immuneACCESS, this table was stored by TCRdb with only in-frame sequences that have V and J called. A share of the clones is absent; for the studies checked, an unresolved V gene accounts for under half, and the remainder has no known explanation. This sample gives around 170,000 clones in total; more than 80% of them show up just once. Approximately 3% of the sample belongs to the ten largest clones. The sequenced sample was peripheral blood. The source of these receptors is a man aged 60-69 years with acute or convalescent COVID-19.

The chain combines TRBV18 with TRBJ1-1; 8 bases match TRBD1. Germline CDR1 reads KGHSH; CDR2 reads LQKENI. After removal of 3 bases from V and 1 base from J, the junction contained 7 bases not matched to a gene. CDR3 size: 16 residues. The CDR3 is CASSPRPGTGNTEAFF. CDR3 nucleotides: TGTGCCAGCTCACCCCGCCCGGGGACAGGGAACACTGAAGCTTTCTTT.

The chain joins TRBV18 to TRBJ2-3, with D possibly TRBD1 on 6 matching bases. The length of the CDR3 is 15 residues. Trimming cost V 3 bases and J 6 bases, with 16 bases left between them. Looked up from germline, CDR1 is KGHSH and CDR2 is LQKENI. The CDR3 protein is CASSPLGQLWDTQYF. CDR3 coding DNA: TGTGCCAGCTCACCTCTCGGACAGCTTTGGGATACGCAGTATTTT.

V gene TRBV7-8 combines with J gene TRBJ1-4; no clear D gene. Trimming removed 2 bases from V and 7 bases from J, with 26 bases in between. Germline assignment: CDR1 SGHVS and CDR2 FQNEAQ. CDR3 size: 19 residues. The CDR3 DNA reads as TGTGCCAGCAGCTTAAGAGGGTCGGGTGTTACGGCCCGGAGTGAAAAACTGTTTTTT. Its protein product is CASSLRGSGVTARSEKLFF.

The chain links TRBV4-1 to TRBJ1-6, with a weak D call TRBD1 (5 bases). From germline, CDR1 is MGHRA and CDR2 YSYEKL. The CDR3 has 15 residues. Deletions cut 1 base from V and 7 bases from J, with 11 bases between. CDR3 coding DNA: TGCGCCAGCAGCCAAGCCCAGGGTCCCAATTCACCCCTCCACTTT. Its protein is CASSQAQGPNSPLHF.